A single sample gave rise to the 10 T cell receptor beta chains below, sequenced in a study of neurological immune-mediated disorders. TCRdb fed the 5' RACE reads into MiXCR, producing one record per CDR3 protein. The profile shows 65,000 to 80,000 distinct CDR3 sequences, 4.5% to 5.5% of them singletons. Specimen: PBMCs. These receptors originate from a woman in her 70s with multiple sclerosis.

This clonotype turned up a few times. V gene TRBV4-1 combines with J gene TRBJ2-1; 14 bases fit TRBD2. Germline V gene sequence: CDR1 MGHRA, CDR2 YSYEKL. This CDR3 region has 18 residues. J was trimmed by 0 bases and V by 4 bases; bases with no gene match: 5. The CDR3 nucleotides read TGCGCCAGCAGCCGAGGACTAGCGGGAGGCCTCTCCTACAATGAGCAGTTCTTC. Its translation: CASSRGLAGGLSYNEQFF.

This clonotype was detected many times. The chain uses TRBV7-9 and TRBJ2-1; TRBD1 is a possible D gene (6 bases). Germline-derived CDR1 and CDR2 are SEHNR and FQNEAQ (reference sequence). CDR3 length equals 15 residues. The ends were cut back, 4 bases at V and 5 bases at J, with 15 bases in the middle. Written as DNA, the CDR3 is TGTGCCAGCAGCTCTCGGGACACCAAGAACAATGAGCAGTTCTTC. Amino acids: CASSSRDTKNNEQFF.

Many counts were recorded for this clonotype. The chain uses TRBV20-1 and TRBJ2-3; 10 bases are a match to TRBD2. The CDR3 length is 16 residues. V shed 3 bases and J 6 bases; nucleotides not matched to a gene: 12. CDR1 and CDR2 from the germline V gene are DFQATT and SNEGSKA (reference sequence). The CDR3 loop is CSAREGASGRSDTQYF. Here the CDR3 DNA reads TGCAGTGCTAGGGAAGGGGCTAGCGGGAGATCGGATACGCAGTATTTT.

Many counts were recorded for this clonotype. The CDR3, as DNA: TGTGCCAGCAGCTTAGAATTAGTAAAGTCCAATGAGCAGTTCTTC. This gives the protein CASSLELVKSNEQFF. The chain combines TRBV7-3 with TRBJ2-1; D remains unclear. Trimming removed 2 bases at V and 6 bases at J, with 14 bases between. In germline, CDR1 is SGHTA, CDR2 FQGTGA. The CDR3 is 15 residues long.

The chain links TRBV5-1 to TRBJ2-7, with 8 bases aligning to TRBD1. V lost 0 bases and J lost 5; bases outside the gene matches: 7. The CDR3 spans 15 residues. The V gene's germline CDR1 is SGHRS and CDR2 YFSETQ. In DNA, the CDR3 is TGCGCCAGCAGCTTGGAAGGACAGGGAAACCACGAGCAGTACTTC. Its protein product is CASSLEGQGNHEQYF.

This clonotype showed up many times. The gene calls are TRBV20-1 and TRBJ2-5; tentative D call: TRBD1 (5 bases). V lost 0 bases, J lost 2 bases, and 10 bases lay in between. Looked up from germline, CDR1 is DFQATT and CDR2 is SNEGSKA (reference sequence). This CDR3 region has 14 residues. CDR3 protein: CSARDIDRQETQYF. CDR3 DNA sequence: TGCAGTGCTAGAGACATCGACAGACAAGAGACCCAGTACTTC.

The chain links TRBV7-2 to TRBJ2-7; TRBD1 agrees at 7 bases. This CDR3 is built from 14 residues. V was pared by 3 bases and J by 2 bases, with 4 bases of the junction left unmatched. Germline V gives CDR1 SGHTA, CDR2 FQGNSA. CDR3 coding DNA: TGTGCCAGCAGCTTGGGGGACAGACCCTACGAGCAGTACTTC. It encodes CASSLGDRPYEQYF.

This clonotype was recorded at least ten times. This sequence joins TRBV3-1 and TRBJ1-3; D might be TRBD1 (5 bases). V lost 2 bases and J lost 5, with 19 bases in between. The germline V gene has CDR1 LGHDT and CDR2 YNNKEL (reference sequence). The length of the CDR3 is 17 residues. For the CDR3, the DNA is TGTGCCAGCAGCCAATCACAATCTGGGGGATTCCGAAACACCATATATTTT. Encoded protein: CASSQSQSGGFRNTIYF.

This clonotype was counted many times. V gene TRBV5-1 combines with J gene TRBJ1-1; D gene unclear. The CDR3 has 13 residues. Germline V CDR1 and CDR2: SGHRS, YFSETQ. The V end lost 6 bases, the J end lost 0 bases, and 9 bases lay between the germline ends. The CDR3 DNA follows: TGCGCCAGCAAATTGGCTTTGAACACTGAAGCTTTCTTT. Its translation is CASKLALNTEAFF.

Notes on this clonotype: The junction and the germline gene differ at one end; a read error may be behind it. The gene calls are TRBV14 and TRBJ2-7; D gene ambiguous. Germline CDR1 SGHDN, CDR2 FVKESK. This CDR3 has 11 residues. CDR3 nucleotide sequence: TGTGCCAGCAGCCTAGGATCCGAGAAGTACTTC. This encodes CASSLGSEKYF.